This TCR beta chain derives from a study of cytomegalovirus exposure and HLA in healthy donors. Study context: Researchers found that about four fifths of about 400 genotyped donors fell within the Caucasian-associated ancestry cluster. Study-wide findings and caveats: An observed cluster of highly shared sequence variants was recorded as a likely sequencing artifact. The authors excluded some V segments, including TRBV6-2 and TRBV6-3, as indistinguishable. Overall, around 160 TCR beta chains were annotated as cytomegalovirus-associated.

The PCR had 60 Vbeta and 13 Jbeta primers. Libraries were prepared by immunoSEQ multiplex PCR; TCRdb keeps only in-frame clonotypes and omits some of them. The profile shows some 110,000 clones, around 80% of them singletons. Comment on this clone: Its antigen remains unidentified.

CDR3 length: 13 amino acids. V lost 0 bases and J lost 5, with 8 bases in between. Germline V gene lookup returns CDR1 MNHEY and CDR2 SMNVEV (reference sequence). The sample comprised PBMCs. The chain joins TRBV27 to TRBJ2-7; perhaps TRBD1 as D (5 bases). This clonotype was obtained from a man younger than 40 in good health and CMV-seropositive. CDR3 sequence (DNA): TGTGCCAGCAGTTTATCTGCAGGGAACGAGCAGTACGTC. The encoded protein is CASSLSAGNEQYV.